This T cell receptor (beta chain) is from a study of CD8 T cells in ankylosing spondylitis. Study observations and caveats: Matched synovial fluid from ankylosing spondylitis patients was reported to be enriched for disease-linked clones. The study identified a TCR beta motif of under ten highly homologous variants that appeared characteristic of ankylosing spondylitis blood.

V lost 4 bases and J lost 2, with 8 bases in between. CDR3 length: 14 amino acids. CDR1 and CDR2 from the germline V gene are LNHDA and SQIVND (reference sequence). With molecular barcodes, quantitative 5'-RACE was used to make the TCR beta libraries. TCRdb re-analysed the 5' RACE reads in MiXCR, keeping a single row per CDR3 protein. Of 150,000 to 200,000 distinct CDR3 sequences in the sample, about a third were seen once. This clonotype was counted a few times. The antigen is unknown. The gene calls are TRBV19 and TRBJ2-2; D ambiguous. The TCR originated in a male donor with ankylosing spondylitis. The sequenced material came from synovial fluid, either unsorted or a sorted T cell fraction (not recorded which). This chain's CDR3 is CASSRVPNTGELFF. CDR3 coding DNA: TGTGCCAGTAGTAGGGTTCCCAACACCGGGGAGCTGTTTTTT.